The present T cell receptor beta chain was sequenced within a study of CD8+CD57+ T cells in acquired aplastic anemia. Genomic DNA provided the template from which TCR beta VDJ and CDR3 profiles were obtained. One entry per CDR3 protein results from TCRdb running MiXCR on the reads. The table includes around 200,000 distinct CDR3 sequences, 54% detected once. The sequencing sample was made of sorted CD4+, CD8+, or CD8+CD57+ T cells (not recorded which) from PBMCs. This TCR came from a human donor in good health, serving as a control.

The CDR3 region is CASSESGRGPYNEQFF. In DNA form, the CDR3 reads TGTGCCAGCAGTGAATCGGGGAGGGGGCCTTACAATGAGCAGTTCTTC. The gene calls are TRBV25-1 and TRBJ2-1; D is perhaps TRBD1 or TRBD2 (7 bases each). The CDR3 consists of 16 residues. Trimming took 1 base from V and 4 from J, leaving 14 bases between them. Germline V gene sequence: CDR1 MGHDK, CDR2 SYGVNS.